One and the same sample provided the 3 T cell receptor beta chains below, sequenced in a study of somatic mutations in cytotoxic T cells in rheumatoid arthritis. Assay used: immunoSEQ multiplex PCR; TCRdb lists only in-frame clones, some missing. Altogether about 25,000 clones are present, more than 75% being singletons, with the ten largest covering more than 4.5%. The sequenced sample consisted of CD8+ T cells sorted from blood. These receptors originate from a man in his fifties or sixties in good health.

The rearrangement uses TRBV27 and TRBJ1-4; 7 bases align to TRBD1. This CDR3 has 16 amino acids. Trimming took 2 bases from V and 6 from J; bases not matched to a gene: 9. Germline V lookup: CDR1 MNHEY, CDR2 SMNVEV (reference sequence). The CDR3 sequence: CASSLMAAQGDEKLFF. The CDR3 DNA reads as TGTGCCAGCAGTTTAATGGCAGCTCAGGGGGATGAAAAACTGTTTTTT.

The chain is built from TRBV9 and TRBJ1-1, with TRBD1 as a possible D gene (6 bases). The CDR3 is 14 amino acids. Trimming took off 6 bases at V and 0 bases at J, with 12 bases between the two ends. The germline V gene encodes CDR1 SGDLS and CDR2 YYNGEE. CDR3 DNA: TGTGCCAGCACCCGGACAGCAATGAACACTGAAGCTTTCTTT. Amino acid sequence: CASTRTAMNTEAFF.

Details on this clone: The same CDR3 is also encoded by other DNA sequences in this sample. This sequence joins TRBV29-1 and TRBJ1-2; 8 bases match TRBD1. The V gene's germline CDR1 is SQVTM and CDR2 ANQGSEA. There are 14 residues in the CDR3. V gave up 6 bases and J gave up 5 bases; unmatched junction bases: 11. CDR3 DNA: TGCAGCGTGCCCAGGGGGCCCGAGGAATATGGCTACACCTTC. It specifies CSVPRGPEEYGYTF. The complete variable domain, with remaining parts taken from reference TRBV29-1 and TRBJ1-2, reads SAVISQKPSRDICQRGTSLTIQCQVDSQVTMMFWYRQQPGQSLTLIATANQGSEATYESGFVIDKFPISRPNLTFSTLTVSNMSPEDSSIYLCSVPRGPEEYGYTFGSGTRLTVV.